This section outlines one T cell receptor beta chain sequence together with its context. Its antigen is currently unknown. The source of the sample is a study of OX40 agonist ivuxolimab in advanced cancers. Whole-study findings and limits: On average, a greater number of expanded clones characterised CD8+ T cells relative to CD4+. Among the lowest levels of clonal expansion were found in partial responders at 0.1-3.0 mg/kg.

The table came from immunoSEQ multiplex PCR; TCRdb's copy has only in-frame clones and leaves some out. The sample lists approximately 50,000 clones, about 80% occurring once. The CDR3 loop spans 13 amino acids. Trimming took 0 bases from V and 9 from J, leaving 9 bases between them. Germline V lookup: CDR1 SGHDN, CDR2 FVKESK. Baseline, cycle 4 day 1, and cycle 7 day 1 were the blood sampling points. Specimen: CD4+ or CD8+ T cells sorted from blood, collected in a trial of the OX40 agonist ivuxolimab. This clonotype was obtained from an adult with an advanced solid tumor such as melanoma, head and neck, liver or kidney cancer. V usage is TRBV14 and J usage is TRBJ2-1; the D is unclear. The chain's CDR3 is CASSQETFLEQFF. CDR3 in DNA: TGTGCCAGCAGCCAAGAAACTTTCCTTGAGCAGTTCTTC. Full variable domain (rest looked up from reference TRBV14 and TRBJ2-1): EAGVTQFPSHSVIEKGQTVTLRCDPISGHDNLYWYRRVMGKEIKFLLHFVKESKQDESGMPNNRFLAERTGGTYSTLKVQPAELEDSGVYFCASSQETFLEQFFGPGTRLTVL.